This T cell receptor (beta chain) came from a study of cytotoxic CD8 clonotypes in ibrutinib-treated CLL (dated by TCRdb to 2020 to 2022). Notes on the research overall: The cohort included about 15 treatment-naive and about a dozen relapsed/refractory patients; 17 to 18 were IGHV unmutated. Cryopreserved peripheral blood mononuclear cells were collected at three points: before therapy, at response, and at either sustained remission or disease progression. On average, each sample had 255,043 productive templates and 94,082 productive rearrangements. Response samples were taken after a median of roughly a year on treatment, ranging from about 6 to 36 months. Responses were partial in 25 or so patients and complete in 2; after median about 70 months follow-up, about 14 stayed in remission and roughly twelve progressed. Longitudinal samples were available for about 30% of the roughly 86 trial participants. Overall results and qualifications from the work: At baseline, clonality was higher than in age-matched healthy donors and showed a strong correlation with circulating CD8+ T-cell counts. An increase in clonality was observed at ibrutinib response, with clonality remaining stable during sustained remission and falling back toward baseline at progression. Public clonotypes were rare and either shrank or stayed stable during treatment, and the rise in clonality at ibrutinib response reflected expansion of private clonotypes. Lymph node repertoires were not examined, and the timing of sampling was not matched between patients in sustained remission and those whose disease progressed.

For TCR beta library preparation, roughly 2 micrograms of genomic DNA were extracted from the cryopreserved PBMCs. Longitudinal blood samples from CLL patients on ibrutinib monotherapy were analyzed using high-throughput TCR beta sequencing. The patients took part in an open-label, single-center phase 2 trial of ibrutinib monotherapy. The goal of deep resolution MiSeq sequencing was a depth between 1 in 1 million and 1 in 200,000 T cells, and coverage averaged 10x per clonotype. The immunoSEQ hsTCRB Kit was used to generate TCR beta libraries. In the original analysis: Data were analyzed with ImmunoSEQ Data Assistant and ImmunoSEQ Analyzer, with V, D and J genes assigned per IMGT definitions. Clonality, with values ranging from 0 to 1, was calculated as one minus the normalized Shannon entropy of productive rearrangement frequencies. Only overrepresented clonotypes making up at least 0.05% of the repertoire of each patient were included in the public clonotype analysis. Some 13 age-matched healthy donor repertoires from immuneACCESS served as clonality controls. In TCRdb, the immuneACCESS table is reduced to in-frame sequences with V and J assigned. These tables do not hold every clone; where another copy was compared, an unresolved V gene accounts for under half, and the others remain unexplained. The V and J calls and clone size come from that table; D and trimming were worked out from the DNA. This sample comprises more than 300,000 clones, about 80% of them detected only once. The ten biggest clones cover over 5.5% of the sample.

For this clone: Its antigen remains undetermined. The sample holds no much larger clone one base away, and base qualities are not on file.

The receptor's source is a human donor with chronic lymphocytic leukemia. Sequencing was performed on PBMCs, taken before ibrutinib treatment.

The DNA reads as follows: TGTGCCAGCAGTGCACCGGGACAGAGCACAGATACGCAGTATTTT. This encodes CASSAPGQSTDTQYF. The chain couples TRBV28 to TRBJ2-3; 7 central bases correspond to TRBD1. V lost 5 bases and J lost 0 bases, and the count of bases not matched to a germline gene is 5. The germline V gene supplies CDR1 MDHEN and CDR2 SYDVKM. The CDR3 runs 15 amino acids, cysteine and phenylalanine included. Only the CDR3 DNA stays, 45 bases, in frame from base 1.